Listed here are 19 T cell receptor beta chains from one sample, sequenced in a study of T cell responses to AZD1222 COVID-19 vaccine. TCRdb's table, derived via immunoSEQ multiplex PCR, lists solely in-frame clones and lacks some. The sample includes 160,000 or so clones, approximately 89% of them seen just once. The source material was peripheral blood, sampled on day 0 of AZD1222 vaccination. The receptors come from an adult in good health.

V is TRBV24-1 and J is TRBJ2-1; 8 bases are shared with TRBD2. V gave up 3 bases and J gave up 1 base; unmatched junction bases: 7. Germline CDR1 is KGHDR and CDR2 is SFDVKD. The CDR3 runs to 17 residues. The CDR3: CATSDRSGGLSYNEQFF. CDR3 coding DNA: TGTGCCACCAGTGATCGCTCGGGAGGGTTATCCTACAATGAGCAGTTCTTC.

The J gene is TRBJ2-1, the V gene TRBV5-8; D call uncertain. Trimming removed 2 bases from V and 6 bases from J, with 18 bases in between. CDR1 and CDR2 (germline): SGHTS, YDEGEE. This CDR3 comprises 16 residues. The CDR3 bases are TGTGCCAGCAGCTTTTCTCGCGGAATCGGTGGCAATGAGCAGTTCTTC. It translates to CASSFSRGIGGNEQFF.

This clone was detected only once. This chain uses TRBV6-5 with TRBJ2-3; 7 bases match TRBD1. The CDR3 covers 14 residues. Unmatched junction bases numbered 7, after V lost 6 bases and J lost 4 bases. From germline, CDR1 is MNHEY and CDR2 SVGAGI. The CDR3 here is CASSSTGNPDTQYF. The CDR3 coding sequence is TGTGCCAGCAGCTCGACAGGGAACCCAGATACGCAGTATTTT.

This chain links TRBV23-1 with TRBJ2-7; 13 bases match TRBD2. TRBV23-1 is an open reading frame whose function is uncertain. The CDR3 has 18 amino acids. The trim removed 3 bases at V and 2 bases at J, leaving 10 bases unmatched. DNA of the CDR3: TGCGCCAGCAGTCACTCGGGACTAGCGGGAAGTAGGACCTACGAGCAGTACTTC. Protein product: CASSHSGLAGSRTYEQYF.

The chain recombines TRBV11-2 with TRBJ2-3; D gene unclear. Trimming removed 5 bases at V and 3 bases at J, with 15 bases between. Germline-derived CDR1 and CDR2 are SGHAT and FQNNGV. The CDR3 covers 15 residues. The CDR3 spells CASSPYPEKTDTQYF. DNA of the CDR3: TGTGCCAGCAGCCCTTATCCTGAGAAGACAGATACGCAGTATTTT.

The genes are TRBV4-1 and TRBJ1-2, with TRBD1 matching over 12 bases. V was clipped by 0 bases and J by 8 bases; unmatched bases: 10. CDR1 MGHRA and CDR2 YSYEKL come from the germline V gene. The CDR3 runs to 17 residues. Written as DNA, the CDR3 is TGCGCCAGCAGCCAAGAATGGGGGACAGGGGGCGAATTCGGCTACACCTTC. This sequence encodes CASSQEWGTGGEFGYTF.

This chain joins TRBV9 and TRBJ1-5; weak D call: TRBD1 (6 bases). CDR1 SGDLS and CDR2 YYNGEE come from the germline V gene. With 3 bases removed from V and 6 bases from J, the gap between germline ends came to 13 bases. CDR3 length: 14 amino acids. CDR3 in DNA: TGTGCCAGCAGCGCCAGGGGTTTCAGTCAGCCCCAGCATTTT. Translation: CASSARGFSQPQHF.

The J gene is TRBJ1-2, the V gene TRBV18; TRBD1 might be the D (5 bases). V lost 5 bases and J 5 bases, leaving 9 bases between the germline ends. This CDR3 comprises 12 residues. The germline V gene has CDR1 KGHSH and CDR2 LQKENI. The DNA for the CDR3 is TGTGCCAGCTCAACAAGGGGATATGGCTACACCTTC. Translation gives CASSTRGYGYTF.

The V gene is TRBV5-6, the J gene TRBJ1-5; 8 bases are a match to TRBD1. The CDR3 totals 16 residues. V shed 4 bases, J shed 4 bases, and the junction held 10 bases outside the gene matches. CDR1 and CDR2 (germline): SGHDT, YYEEEE. CDR3 sequence reads: CASSPDRGRGNQPQHF. CDR3 bases: TGTGCCAGCAGCCCAGACAGGGGAAGGGGTAATCAGCCCCAGCATTTT.

The genes are TRBV30 and TRBJ1-5, with D uncertain. The CDR3 is made up of 14 amino acids. The V gene's germline CDR1 is GTSNPN and CDR2 SVGIG (reference sequence). V shed 2 bases and J shed 2 bases, with 10 bases lying between them. The CDR3, as DNA: TGTGCCTGGAGTTTTGGGTCGGGCAATCAGCCCCAGCATTTT. It yields the protein CAWSFGSGNQPQHF.

The chain has TRBV7-3 and TRBJ2-1, with D possibly matching TRBD2 (5 bases). The germline CDR1 and CDR2 sequences are SGHTA and FQGTGA. This CDR3 comprises 14 residues. V dropped 4 bases and J dropped 6 bases, with 13 bases sitting between them. The CDR3 spells CASSSGVGSNEQFF. The CDR3, as DNA: TGTGCCAGCAGCTCCGGTGTGGGGAGCAATGAGCAGTTCTTC.

The CDR3 sequence is CASSLGGTGNEQYF. CDR3 sequence (DNA): TGTGCCAGCAGCTTAGGTGGGACGGGCAACGAGCAGTACTTC. The chain is built from TRBV11-2 and TRBJ2-7; tentatively, D is TRBD1 or TRBD2 (5 bases each). V dropped 1 base and J dropped 5 bases, with 12 bases sitting between them. The V gene's germline CDR1 is SGHAT and CDR2 FQNNGV. The CDR3 totals 14 residues. Combining the CDR3 with reference TRBV11-2 and TRBJ2-7 gives the whole variable domain EAGVAQSPRYKIIEKRQSVAFWCNPISGHATLYWYQQILGQGPKLLIQFQNNGVVDDSQLPKDRFSAERLKGVDSTLKIQPAKLEDSAVYLCASSLGGTGNEQYFGPGTRLTVT.

The chain links TRBV10-1 to TRBJ1-4; D not resolved. Trimming shortened V by 0 bases and J by 5 bases, and 7 bases separated the two germline ends. Germline assignment: CDR1 WNHNN and CDR2 SYGVQD (reference sequence). The CDR3 spans 14 residues. CDR3 residues: CASSESGGNEKLFF. The CDR3 region has the DNA TGCGCCAGCAGTGAGTCCGGAGGGAATGAAAAACTGTTTTTT.

The chain carries TRBV12-5 and TRBJ2-6, with D tentatively TRBD1 (6 bases). The ends were cut back, 9 bases at V and 1 base at J, with 16 bases in the middle. The CDR3 length is 16 residues. Germline-derived CDR1 and CDR2 are LGHNT and FRNRAP. The CDR3 DNA reads TGTGCTAGCAACCGAGCAGGGGCATCTGGGGCCAACGTCCTGACTTTC. This codes for CASNRAGASGANVLTF.

The gene calls are TRBV29-1 and TRBJ2-3; TRBD2 is a possible D gene (7 bases). The CDR3 has 15 amino acids. Germline CDR1 reads SQVTM; CDR2 reads ANQGSEA. V was cut by 7 bases and J by 4 bases, with 21 bases left in between. The CDR3 is CSAQRGGNAADTQYF. The CDR3 region has the DNA TGCAGCGCCCAGAGGGGGGGTAATGCGGCAGATACGCAGTATTTT.

The rearrangement joins TRBV24-1 to TRBJ2-3; D is unclear. Between the trimmed V and J ends, which lost 4 bases and 4 bases, there was a span of 11 bases. This CDR3 comprises 14 residues. From germline, CDR1 is KGHDR and CDR2 SFDVKD. CDR3 bases: TGTGCCACCAGTGAGGTTGGGGTGCCAGATACGCAGTATTTT. Translating it yields CATSEVGVPDTQYF.

The V and J genes are TRBV10-3 and TRBJ1-2; 8 bases are a match to TRBD1. After removal of 6 bases from V and 0 bases from J, the junction contained 3 bases not matched to a gene. This CDR3 is built from 14 residues. Germline CDR1 ENHRY, CDR2 SYGVKD. The CDR3 sequence: CAIRTGAANYGYTF. Written as DNA, the CDR3 is TGTGCCATCAGGACAGGGGCTGCTAACTATGGCTACACCTTC.

The chain employs TRBV6-5 and TRBJ2-5; D is possibly TRBD1 (6 bases). V was pared by 4 bases and J by 2 bases, with 11 bases between. The CDR3 runs 14 residues. CDR1 and CDR2 (germline): MNHEY, SVGAGI. In nucleotides, the CDR3 is TGTGCCAGCAGTTCCCGGGACAAACAAGAGACCCAGTACTTC. This sequence encodes CASSSRDKQETQYF.

This clone was detected only once. The junction departs from the called germline gene at one end, perhaps through a read error. The chain carries TRBV6-5 and TRBJ1-1; TRBD1 matches 7 bases. Germline values: CDR1 MNHEY, CDR2 SVGAGI. The CDR3 loop spans 14 amino acids. This chain's CDR3 is CASSYWTGNTEAFF. CDR3 sequence (DNA): TGTGCCAGCAGCTACTGGACAGGGAACACTGAAGCTTTCTTT.